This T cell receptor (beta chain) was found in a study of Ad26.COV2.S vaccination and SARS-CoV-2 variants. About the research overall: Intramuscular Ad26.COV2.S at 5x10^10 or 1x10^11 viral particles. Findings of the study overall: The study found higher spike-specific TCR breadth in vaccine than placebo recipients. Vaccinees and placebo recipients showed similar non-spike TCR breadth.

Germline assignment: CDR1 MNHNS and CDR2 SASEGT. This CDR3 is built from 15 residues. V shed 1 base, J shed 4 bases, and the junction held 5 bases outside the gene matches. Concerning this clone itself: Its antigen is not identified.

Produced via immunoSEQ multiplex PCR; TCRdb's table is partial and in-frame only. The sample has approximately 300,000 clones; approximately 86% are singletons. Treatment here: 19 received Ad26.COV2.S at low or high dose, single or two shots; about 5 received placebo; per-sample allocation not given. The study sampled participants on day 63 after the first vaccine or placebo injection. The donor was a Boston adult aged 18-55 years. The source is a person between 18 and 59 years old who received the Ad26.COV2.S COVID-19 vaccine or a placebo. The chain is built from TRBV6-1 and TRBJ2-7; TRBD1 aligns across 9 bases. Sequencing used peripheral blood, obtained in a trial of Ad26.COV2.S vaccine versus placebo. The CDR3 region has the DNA TGTGCCAGCAGTGAAGGGGGGACAGGGCGGTACGAGCAGTACTTC. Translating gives CASSEGGTGRYEQYF.